One and the same sample provided the 21 T cell receptor beta chains below, sequenced in a study of cytomegalovirus exposure and HLA in healthy donors (dated by TCRdb to 2015 to 2018). Libraries were constructed by the immunoSEQ multiplex PCR assay. Here the immuneACCESS table is served through TCRdb, limited to in-frame sequences with V and J called. Missing clones are a known gap in these copies; in checked studies unresolved V genes cover under half, and the rest lacks a known reason. The sample table contains approximately 88,000 clones; only one count was recorded for more than 70% of them. About 12% of the sample is held by the ten biggest clonotypes. The sequenced sample consisted of PBMCs. Receptor source: a woman younger than 35 in good health and CMV-seropositive.

The V and J genes are TRBV7-3 and TRBJ2-3; TRBD1 matches 8 bases. The CDR3 runs to 15 residues. Germline V gene data show CDR1 as SGHTA and CDR2 as FQGTGA. Losses at the gene ends were 5 bases for V and 4 bases for J; bases not matched to a gene: 8. The CDR3 bases are TGTGCCAGCAGCCCCGACAGGGGAAGCGCAGATACGCAGTATTTT. Amino acids: CASSPDRGSADTQYF.

The J gene is TRBJ2-3, the V gene TRBV6-6; the match to TRBD2 covers 9 bases. Looked up from germline, CDR1 is MNHNY and CDR2 is SVGAGI (reference sequence). After removal of 6 bases from V and 0 bases from J, the junction contained 4 bases not matched to a gene. This CDR3 is built from 15 residues. The CDR3 nucleotides read TGTGCCAGCAGGCTAGCGGGGTCTAGCACAGATACGCAGTATTTT. Amino acid sequence: CASRLAGSSTDTQYF.

J is TRBJ2-7 and V is TRBV10-3; TRBD2 matches at 8 bases. Per the germline V gene, CDR1 is ENHRY and CDR2 is SYGVKD. V shed 1 base, J shed 3 bases, and the junction held 5 bases outside the gene matches. The CDR3 is 15 residues long. The CDR3 coding sequence is TGTGCCATCAGTGAGTTGGGGCGGGGGGACTACGAGCAGTACTTC. It specifies CAISELGRGDYEQYF.

J is TRBJ1-5 and V is TRBV18, with 9 bases lining up with TRBD1. V shed 3 bases, J shed 5 bases, and the junction held 11 bases outside the gene matches. The CDR3 is 17 amino acids. CDR1 and CDR2 (germline): KGHSH, LQKENI. CDR3 in DNA: TGTGCCAGCTCACCCTCCGGGACAGGGAATCAGGATCAGCCCCAGCATTTT. Protein: CASSPSGTGNQDQPQHF.

The chain employs TRBV4-2 and TRBJ2-5; perhaps TRBD2 as D (6 bases). V lost 0 bases and J 2 bases, leaving 10 bases between the germline ends. The CDR3 runs to 15 residues. CDR1 and CDR2 (germline): LGHNA, YNFKEQ. CDR3 DNA: TGTGCCAGCAGCCAAGACGGAGGGGTTCAAGAGACCCAGTACTTC. It is translated as CASSQDGGVQETQYF.

The chain joins TRBV28 to TRBJ1-2; the D is unclear. Germline CDR1 is MDHEN and CDR2 is SYDVKM. The germline V and J ends were trimmed by 7 bases and 4 bases, with 16 bases remaining between them. CDR3 length: 14 amino acids. The CDR3 DNA follows: TGTGCCAGCACTCTCTCCTCCTCCGGCTATGGCTACACCTTC. Translation gives CASTLSSSGYGYTF.

The sample holds a few counts of this clone. The J gene is TRBJ2-7, the V gene TRBV30; 7 bases align to TRBD2. The ends lost 0 bases at V and 0 bases at J; junction bases unmatched: 2. Germline V gene sequence: CDR1 GTSNPN, CDR2 SVGIG (reference sequence). The length of the CDR3 is 14 residues. As DNA, the CDR3 is TGTGCCTGGAGTGTTGGCGGGAGCTCCTACGAGCAGTACTTC. It specifies CAWSVGGSSYEQYF. Combining the CDR3 with reference TRBV30 and TRBJ2-7 gives the whole variable domain SQTIHQWPATLVQPVGSPLSLECTVEGTSNPNLYWYRQAAGRGLQLLFYSVGIGQISSEVPQNLSASRPQDRQFILSSKKLLLSDSGFYLCAWSVGGSSYEQYFGPGTRLTVT.

The chain carries TRBV5-1 and TRBJ2-2, with D hard to call. Germline CDR1 is SGHRS and CDR2 is YFSETQ. V dropped 4 bases and J dropped 0 bases, with 4 bases sitting between them. The CDR3 contains 13 residues. Written as DNA, the CDR3 is TGCGCCAGCAGCACTACGAACACCGGGGAGCTGTTTTTT. This translates into CASSTTNTGELFF.

V gene TRBV10-3 combines with J gene TRBJ2-2; 7 bases map to TRBD1. The V and J ends lost 8 bases and 1 base, in that order; junction bases with no gene match: 7. The CDR3 has 15 amino acids. Germline V gives CDR1 ENHRY, CDR2 SYGVKD. This CDR3 is CAIYSGTVNTGELFF. CDR3 in DNA: TGTGCCATCTATTCGGGGACAGTGAACACCGGGGAGCTGTTTTTT.

The CDR3 sequence: CASSEMAGGVYNEQFF. In DNA form, the CDR3 reads TGTGCCAGCAGTGAAATGGCGGGGGGCGTTTACAATGAGCAGTTCTTC. The chain links TRBV2 to TRBJ2-1, with 8 bases identical to TRBD2. Trimming took 2 bases from V and 4 from J; bases not matched to a gene: 7. Germline lookup yields CDR1 SNHLY and CDR2 FYNNEI. This CDR3 spans 16 amino acids.

This clone was seen just once. This sequence joins TRBV30 and TRBJ2-7; maybe TRBD1 (5 bases). CDR1 and CDR2 (germline): GTSNPN, SVGIG (reference sequence). The CDR3 is made up of 16 amino acids. Trimming took 2 bases from V and 5 from J, leaving 22 bases between them. In DNA, the CDR3 is TGTGCCTGGAGTATCAACCCGGACATGTTCGTGAACGAGCAGTACTTC. This codes for CAWSINPDMFVNEQYF.

The CDR3 protein is CASSSVGGPSPLHF. The CDR3 DNA reads as TGCGCCAGCAGCTCCGTCGGGGGGCCCTCACCCCTCCACTTT. The V gene is TRBV5-1, the J gene TRBJ1-6; weak D call: TRBD1 (6 bases). This CDR3 has 14 amino acids. V was cut by 3 bases and J by 10 bases, with 14 bases left in between. Germline lookup yields CDR1 SGHRS and CDR2 YFSETQ. Based on the CDR3 plus reference TRBV5-1 and TRBJ1-6, the full variable domain is KAGVTQTPRYLIKTRGQQVTLSCSPISGHRSVSWYQQTPGQGLQFLFEYFSETQRNKGNFPGRFSGRQFSNSRSEMNVSTLELGDSALYLCASSSVGGPSPLHFGNGTRLTVT.

The chain employs TRBV10-3 and TRBJ1-2, with TRBD1 identical over 7 bases. V shed 0 bases, J shed 5 bases, and the junction held 6 bases outside the gene matches. The CDR3 extends over 15 amino acids. Germline-derived CDR1 and CDR2 are ENHRY and SYGVKD. The CDR3 region is CAISESGQEQYGYTF. The CDR3 nucleotides read TGTGCCATCAGTGAGTCCGGACAGGAGCAATATGGCTACACCTTC.

Here the CDR3 reads CASRFRGTNYGYTF. CDR3 nucleotides: TGTGCCAGCAGATTCCGCGGGACTAACTATGGCTACACCTTC. The rearrangement joins TRBV28 to TRBJ1-2, with unresolved D. Trimming took 6 bases from V and 0 from J, leaving 11 bases between them. Looked up from germline, CDR1 is MDHEN and CDR2 is SYDVKM. The CDR3 runs 14 residues.

The rearrangement uses TRBV5-6 and TRBJ2-6, with D perhaps TRBD1 (6 bases). V gave up 5 bases and J gave up 2 bases, with 20 bases separating them. CDR3 length: 18 amino acids. Germline assignment: CDR1 SGHDT and CDR2 YYEEEE. CDR3 sequence (DNA): TGTGCCAGCAGTCATTATCAGGGGTTTGCAGCTGGGGCCAACGTCCTGACTTTC. Encoded protein: CASSHYQGFAAGANVLTF. The full variable domain, in which reference TRBV5-6 and TRBJ2-6 provide the parts outside the CDR3, is DAGVTQSPTHLIKTRGQQVTLRCSPKSGHDTVSWYQQALGQGPQFIFQYYEEEERQRGNFPDRFSGHQFPNYSSELNVNALLLGDSALYLCASSHYQGFAAGANVLTFGAGSRLTVL.

This clone occurred a few times. The J gene is TRBJ1-3, the V gene TRBV28; TRBD1 is a possible D gene (5 bases). This CDR3 region has 16 residues. CDR1 and CDR2 from the germline V gene are MDHEN and SYDVKM. The V gene lost 1 base and the J gene lost 0 bases, with 10 bases spanning the gap. CDR3: CASSLSGGDSGNTIYF. DNA for the CDR3: TGTGCCAGCAGTTTATCCGGGGGGGACTCTGGAAACACCATATATTTT.

V and J are TRBV28 and TRBJ1-6; TRBD1 matches 8 bases. Per the germline V gene, CDR1 is MDHEN and CDR2 is SYDVKM. J was trimmed by 10 bases and V by 6 bases; bases with no gene match: 8. This CDR3 comprises 14 residues. The CDR3 loop is CASSIETGASPLHF. In DNA form, the CDR3 reads TGTGCCAGCAGCATAGAGACAGGGGCCTCACCCCTCCACTTT.

This clone showed up just a few times. The chain links TRBV21-1 to TRBJ2-2; TRBD2, the D gene given by the table, was not confirmed from the DNA. TRBV21-1 is a pseudogene. This CDR3 is built from 16 residues. CDR3 bases: TGTGCCAGCAGCCAGAGGCCTGGGTTGAAGACCGGGGAGCTGTTTTTT. This sequence encodes CASSQRPGLKTGELFF.

The gene calls are TRBV5-5 and TRBJ2-5, with D hard to call. The ends were cut back, 4 bases at V and 0 bases at J, with 10 bases in the middle. Looked up from germline, CDR1 is SGHKS and CDR2 is YYEKEE (reference sequence). This CDR3 is built from 14 residues. CDR3 in DNA: TGTGCCAGCAGCGCCAGACTCAACCAAGAGACCCAGTACTTC. Amino acid sequence: CASSARLNQETQYF.

J is TRBJ2-5 and V is TRBV7-2, with 11 bases matching TRBD2. V was clipped by 1 base and J by 7 bases; unmatched bases: 11. CDR3 length: 17 residues. The germline CDR1 and CDR2 sequences are SGHTA and FQGNSA. This CDR3 reads CASSLVSGRLAGGTQYF. The CDR3, as DNA: TGTGCCAGCAGCTTAGTTTCCGGGCGGCTAGCGGGGGGGACCCAGTACTTC.

The count of this clone is one. This rearrangement joins TRBV15 to TRBJ2-3; D is undetermined. Trimming took off 5 bases at V and 2 bases at J, with 14 bases between the two ends. Germline V gene sequence: CDR1 LNHNV, CDR2 YYDKDF (reference sequence). CDR3 size: 15 residues. The CDR3 sequence is CATSRKARLTDTQYF. DNA for the CDR3: TGTGCCACCAGCCGGAAAGCGCGACTCACAGATACGCAGTATTTT. Together with reference TRBV15 and TRBJ2-3, the CDR3 gives the full variable domain: DAMVIQNPRYQVTQFGKPVTLSCSQTLNHNVMYWYQQKSSQAPKLLFHYYDKDFNNEADTPDNFQSRRPNTSFCFLDIRSPGLGDTAMYLCATSRKARLTDTQYFGPGTRLTVL.